This entry is about one TCR beta chain. At one end the junction does not follow the germline gene, possibly because of a read error. This CDR3 spans 17 amino acids. Germline V gene data show CDR1 as MNHEY and CDR2 as SVGEGT. PCR was performed a second time for 7 to 11 cycles using a sample-barcoded 5' primer and a J-beta primer mix. TCRdb reprocessed the 5' RACE reads with MiXCR, giving one entry per CDR3 protein. The table shows hundreds of thousands of distinct CDR3 sequences, with 32% occurring only once. These data belong to a study of blood T cells in healthy people across ages. The chain recombines TRBV6-2 or TRBV6-3 with TRBJ2-2, with 7 bases fitting TRBD1. The sequence was collected from a woman of 80 years or more in good health. Sequenced: blood. The CDR3 coding sequence is TGTGTCAGCAGTTACTTGACGGGACAGCCAAAAACCGGGGAGCTGTTTTTT. Amino acids: CVSSYLTGQPKTGELFF.